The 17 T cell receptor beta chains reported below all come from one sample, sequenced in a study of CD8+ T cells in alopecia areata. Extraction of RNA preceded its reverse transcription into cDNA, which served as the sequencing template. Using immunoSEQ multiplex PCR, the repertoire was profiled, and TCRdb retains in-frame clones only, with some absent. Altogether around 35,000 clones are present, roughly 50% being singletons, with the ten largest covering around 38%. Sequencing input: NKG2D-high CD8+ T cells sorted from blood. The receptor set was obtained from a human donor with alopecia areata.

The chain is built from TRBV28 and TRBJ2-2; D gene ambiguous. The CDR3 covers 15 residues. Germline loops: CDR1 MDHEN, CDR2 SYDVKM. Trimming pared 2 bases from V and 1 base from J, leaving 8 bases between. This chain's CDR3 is CASSLETRNTGELFF. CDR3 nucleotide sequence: TGTGCCAGCAGTTTAGAGACCAGGAACACCGGGGAGCTGTTTTTT.

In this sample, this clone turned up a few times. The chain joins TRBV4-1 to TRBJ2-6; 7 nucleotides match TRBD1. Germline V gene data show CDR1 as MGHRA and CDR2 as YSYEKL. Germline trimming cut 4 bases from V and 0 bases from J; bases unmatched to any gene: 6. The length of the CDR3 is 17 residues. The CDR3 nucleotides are TGCGCCAGCAGCCGTCGGGACAGTATCTCTGGGGCCAACGTCCTGACTTTC. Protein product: CASSRRDSISGANVLTF.

The CDR3 loop reads CASGGPLDGEQYF. CDR3 coding DNA: TGTGCCAGCGGGGGCCCGCTTGATGGCGAGCAGTACTTC. The V and J genes are TRBV2 and TRBJ2-7; D is possibly TRBD1 (6 bases). The CDR3 is 13 residues long. V gave up 8 bases and J gave up 6 bases, with 17 bases separating them. CDR1 is SNHLY, CDR2 FYNNEI, per germline.

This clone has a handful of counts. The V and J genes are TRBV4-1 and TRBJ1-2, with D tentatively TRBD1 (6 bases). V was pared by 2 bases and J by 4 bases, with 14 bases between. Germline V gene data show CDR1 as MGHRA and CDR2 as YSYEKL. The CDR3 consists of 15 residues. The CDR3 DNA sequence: TGCGCCAGCAGCCAACCTCAGGGGAGAGGCTATGGCTACACCTTC. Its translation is CASSQPQGRGYGYTF.

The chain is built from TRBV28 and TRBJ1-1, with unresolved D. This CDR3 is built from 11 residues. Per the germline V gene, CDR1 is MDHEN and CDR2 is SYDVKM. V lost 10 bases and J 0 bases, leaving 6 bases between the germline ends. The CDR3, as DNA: TGTGCCACCAGGCTGAACACTGAAGCTTTCTTT. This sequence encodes CATRLNTEAFF. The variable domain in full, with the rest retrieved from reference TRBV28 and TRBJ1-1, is DVKVTQSSRYLVKRTGEKVFLECVQDMDHENMFWYRQDPGLGLRLIYFSYDVKMKEKGDIPEGYSVSREKKERFSLILESASTNQTSMYLCATRLNTEAFFGQGTRLTVV.

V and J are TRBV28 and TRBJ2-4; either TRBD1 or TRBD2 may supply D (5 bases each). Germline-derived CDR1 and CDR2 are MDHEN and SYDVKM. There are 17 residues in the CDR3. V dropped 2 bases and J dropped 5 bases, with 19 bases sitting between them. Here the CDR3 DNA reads TGTGCCAGCAGTTTAGTGGGGGAGACAGCTATACAAAACATTCAGTACTTC. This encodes CASSLVGETAIQNIQYF. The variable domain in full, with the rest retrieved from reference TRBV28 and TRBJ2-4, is DVKVTQSSRYLVKRTGEKVFLECVQDMDHENMFWYRQDPGLGLRLIYFSYDVKMKEKGDIPEGYSVSREKKERFSLILESASTNQTSMYLCASSLVGETAIQNIQYFGAGTRLSVL.

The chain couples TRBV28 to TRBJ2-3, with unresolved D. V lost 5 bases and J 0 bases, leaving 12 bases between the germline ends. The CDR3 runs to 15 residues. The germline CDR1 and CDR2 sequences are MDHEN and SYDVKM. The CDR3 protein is CASSPPHKSTDTQYF. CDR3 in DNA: TGTGCCAGCAGTCCTCCCCACAAGAGCACAGATACGCAGTATTTT.

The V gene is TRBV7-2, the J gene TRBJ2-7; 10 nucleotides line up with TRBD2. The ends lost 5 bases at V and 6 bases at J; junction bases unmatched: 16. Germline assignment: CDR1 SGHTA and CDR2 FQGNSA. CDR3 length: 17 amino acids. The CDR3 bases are TGTGCCAGCAGCCCAGCGGCCCCCCCACAGCGGGGGGGCGAGCAGTACTTC. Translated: CASSPAAPPQRGGEQYF. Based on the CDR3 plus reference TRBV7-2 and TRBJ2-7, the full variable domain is GAGVSQSPSNKVTEKGKDVELRCDPISGHTALYWYRQSLGQGLEFLIYFQGNSAPDKSGLPSDRFSAERTGGSVSTLTIQRTQQEDSAVYLCASSPAAPPQRGGEQYFGPGTRLTVT.

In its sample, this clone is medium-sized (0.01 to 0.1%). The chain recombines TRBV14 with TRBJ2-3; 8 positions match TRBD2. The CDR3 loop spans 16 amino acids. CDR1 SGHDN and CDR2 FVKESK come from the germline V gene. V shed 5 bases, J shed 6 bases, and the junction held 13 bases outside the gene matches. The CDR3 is CASSNPGLVFSDTQYF. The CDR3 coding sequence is TGTGCCAGCAGCAACCCGGGACTAGTTTTCTCGGATACGCAGTATTTT.

The CDR3, as DNA: TGTGCCAGCAGTGACTCTGACAGGGACATTCAGTACTTC. It translates to CASSDSDRDIQYF. The chain couples TRBV6-4 to TRBJ2-4; 7 bases are shared with TRBD1. CDR1 MRHNA and CDR2 SNTAGT come from the germline V gene. With 0 bases clipped from V and 8 bases from J, the junction kept 1 base outside the gene matches. The CDR3 length is 13 residues.

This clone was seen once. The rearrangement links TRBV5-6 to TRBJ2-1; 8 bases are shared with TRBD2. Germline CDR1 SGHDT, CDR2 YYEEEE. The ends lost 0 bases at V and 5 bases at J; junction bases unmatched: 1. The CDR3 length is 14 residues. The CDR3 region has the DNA TGTGCCAGCAGCTTGGGCGGGAGGCACAATGAGCAGTTCTTC. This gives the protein CASSLGGRHNEQFF.

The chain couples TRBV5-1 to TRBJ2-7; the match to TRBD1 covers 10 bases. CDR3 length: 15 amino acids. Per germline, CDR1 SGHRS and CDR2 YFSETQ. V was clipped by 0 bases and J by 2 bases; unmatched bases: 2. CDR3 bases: TGCGCCAGCAGCTTGGCGGGGACAGGGGCCTACGAGCAGTACTTC. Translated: CASSLAGTGAYEQYF.

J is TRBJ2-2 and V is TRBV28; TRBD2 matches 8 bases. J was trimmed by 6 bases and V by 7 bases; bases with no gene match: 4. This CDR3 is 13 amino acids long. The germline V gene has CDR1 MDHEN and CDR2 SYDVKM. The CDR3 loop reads CASTSGGPGELFF. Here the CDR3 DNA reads TGTGCCAGCACCTCGGGGGGGCCCGGGGAGCTGTTTTTT.

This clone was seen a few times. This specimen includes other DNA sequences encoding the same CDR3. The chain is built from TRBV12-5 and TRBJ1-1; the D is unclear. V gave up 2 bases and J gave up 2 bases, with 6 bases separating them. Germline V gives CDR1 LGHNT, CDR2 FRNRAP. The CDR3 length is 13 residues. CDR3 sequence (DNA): TGTGCTAGTGGTTTGAATAGCAACACTGAAGCTTTCTTT. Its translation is CASGLNSNTEAFF.

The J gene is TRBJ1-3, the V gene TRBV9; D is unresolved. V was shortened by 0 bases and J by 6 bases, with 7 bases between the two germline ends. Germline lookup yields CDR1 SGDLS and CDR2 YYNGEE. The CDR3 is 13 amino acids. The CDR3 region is CASSVGGKNTIYF. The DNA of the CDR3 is TGTGCCAGCAGCGTAGGCGGGAAAAACACCATATATTTT.

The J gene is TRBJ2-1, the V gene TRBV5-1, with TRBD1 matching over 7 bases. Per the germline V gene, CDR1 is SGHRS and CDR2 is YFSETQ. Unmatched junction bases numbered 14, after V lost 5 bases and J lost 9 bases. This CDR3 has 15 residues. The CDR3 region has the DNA TGCGCCAGCAGGCCGGACAGGAGTCACGCTAGTGAGCAGTTCTTC. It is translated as CASRPDRSHASEQFF.

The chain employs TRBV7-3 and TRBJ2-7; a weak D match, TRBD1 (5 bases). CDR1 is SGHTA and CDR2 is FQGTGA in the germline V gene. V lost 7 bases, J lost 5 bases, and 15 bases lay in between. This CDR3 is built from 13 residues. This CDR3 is CASTDWQGDEQYF. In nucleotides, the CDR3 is TGTGCCAGCACAGATTGGCAGGGTGACGAGCAGTACTTC.